This entry lists 8 T cell receptor beta chains sequenced from one sample in a study of blood T cell repertoires in COVID-19. Using immunoSEQ multiplex PCR, the repertoire was profiled, and TCRdb retains in-frame clones only, with some absent. Of around 150,000 clones in the sample, roughly nine tenths were seen once. Sequencing was carried out using peripheral blood. The receptors were gathered from a human donor with COVID-19, enrolled during active disease. The donor label of this sample is uncertain.

This chain links TRBV24-1 with TRBJ1-6; no clear D gene. The CDR3 totals 12 residues. Germline assignment: CDR1 KGHDR and CDR2 SFDVKD. Trimming left V 3 bases short and J 14 bases short, with 10 bases between. The DNA for the CDR3 is TGTGCCACCAGTGATGGGCCTTCGGCCCTCCACTTT. This sequence encodes CATSDGPSALHF.

This clone was seen only a few times. The chain couples TRBV18 to TRBJ2-5; 7 nucleotides agree with TRBD1. The ends lost 4 bases at V and 2 bases at J; junction bases unmatched: 4. Germline CDR1 reads KGHSH; CDR2 reads LQKENI. The length of the CDR3 is 14 residues. The CDR3 is CASSRSRGQETQYF. In DNA, the CDR3 is TGTGCCAGCTCACGAAGCAGGGGGCAAGAGACCCAGTACTTC.

The genes are TRBV27 and TRBJ1-1; no clear D. The CDR3 extends over 16 amino acids. Germline CDR1 and CDR2: MNHEY and SMNVEV (reference sequence). Trimming stripped 5 bases from V and 4 bases from J, with 20 bases between. The CDR3 reads CASSTGFGVTGTEAFF. Here the CDR3 DNA reads TGTGCCAGCAGTACCGGTTTCGGGGTTACCGGCACTGAAGCTTTCTTT.

This chain joins TRBV19 and TRBJ2-3; 9 nucleotides line up with TRBD2. The CDR3 has 17 residues. The germline CDR1 and CDR2 sequences are LNHDA and SQIVND (reference sequence). J lost 0 bases, V lost 4 bases, and 8 bases had no gene match. CDR3 amino acids: CASSNIAGAGSTDTQYF. The CDR3 nucleotides read TGTGCCAGTAGTAACATAGCGGGGGCGGGGAGCACAGATACGCAGTATTTT.

The CDR3 coding sequence is TGTGCCAGCAGTTTCAGGGGCACTGAAGCTTTCTTT. This codes for CASSFRGTEAFF. The chain recombines TRBV27 with TRBJ1-1, with D maybe TRBD1 (6 bases). The ends were cut back, 3 bases at V and 4 bases at J, with 6 bases in the middle. Germline values: CDR1 MNHEY, CDR2 SMNVEV (reference sequence). The CDR3 spans 12 residues.

For this clone: Different DNA sequences within this sample yield the same CDR3. The CDR3: CASSLAGGGAEQYF. CDR3 coding DNA: TGCGCCAGCAGCTTGGCCGGAGGAGGAGCAGAGCAGTACTTC. The V and J genes are TRBV5-1 and TRBJ2-7; maybe TRBD2 (5 bases). This CDR3 has 14 residues. From germline, CDR1 is SGHRS and CDR2 YFSETQ. V was shortened by 0 bases and J by 7 bases, with 14 bases between the two germline ends.

The rearrangement uses TRBV10-3 and TRBJ1-2, with D perhaps TRBD1 (5 bases). V lost 0 bases to trimming and J lost 5 bases, with 13 bases between them. The CDR3 has 15 residues. The germline gives CDR1 ENHRY, CDR2 SYGVKD. The chain's CDR3 is CAISESGGFRYGYTF. CDR3 coding DNA: TGTGCCATCAGTGAGTCCGGGGGGTTTCGGTATGGCTACACCTTC.

This chain connects TRBV11-2 to TRBJ2-3; D is perhaps TRBD2 (6 bases). The V end was cut by 3 bases, the J end by 0 bases, with 10 bases between. CDR1 and CDR2 from the germline V gene are SGHAT and FQNNGV. CDR3 length: 15 amino acids. The CDR3 sequence is CASSFTGVSTDTQYF. The CDR3 DNA reads TGTGCCAGCAGCTTTACGGGGGTTAGCACAGATACGCAGTATTTT.